This T cell receptor (beta chain) was identified during a study of shared clonotypes between healthy human individuals. Study context: Three plates were used per donor for CD4 naive, three for CD4 memory, two for CD8 naive and one for CD8 memory.

Each donor was a Caucasian adult residing in Nashville, Tennessee. The V end was cut by 5 bases, the J end by 0 bases, with 8 bases between. Germline CDR1 is SGHRS and CDR2 is YFSETQ. The CDR3 covers 13 residues. Libraries were prepared by immunoSEQ multiplex PCR; TCRdb keeps only in-frame clonotypes and omits some of them. Of fewer than 150,000 clones listed, about 67% are singletons. This TCR derives from a woman younger than 45 in good health. This chain uses TRBV5-1 with TRBJ1-1; D may be TRBD1 (5 bases). Sequencing was done on a sample of memory CD8+ T cells sorted from blood. Subset denoted: CD45RO+ cells pooled with CCR7-negative TemRA cells. The CDR3 sequence: CASRQVLNTEAFF. The DNA for the CDR3 is TGCGCCAGCAGACAGGTGCTGAACACTGAAGCTTTCTTT.